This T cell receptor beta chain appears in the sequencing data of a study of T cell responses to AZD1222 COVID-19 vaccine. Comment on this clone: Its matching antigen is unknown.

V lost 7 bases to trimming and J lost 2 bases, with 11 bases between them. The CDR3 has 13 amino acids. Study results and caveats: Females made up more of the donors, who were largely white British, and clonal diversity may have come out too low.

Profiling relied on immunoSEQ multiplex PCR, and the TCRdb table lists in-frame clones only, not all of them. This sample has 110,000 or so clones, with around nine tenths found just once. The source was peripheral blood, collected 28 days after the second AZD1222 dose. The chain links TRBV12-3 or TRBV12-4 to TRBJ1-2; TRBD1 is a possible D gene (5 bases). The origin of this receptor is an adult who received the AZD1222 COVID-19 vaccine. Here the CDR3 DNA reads TGTGCCAGCACCGAAGGGACCAACTATGGCTACACCTTC. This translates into CASTEGTNYGYTF.